This TCR beta chain was identified during a study of T cell responses to AZD1222 COVID-19 vaccine. Produced via immunoSEQ multiplex PCR; TCRdb's table is partial and in-frame only. The profile shows approximately 100,000 clones, roughly nine tenths of them singletons. Trimming took off 1 base at V and 0 bases at J, with 12 bases between the two ends. In germline, CDR1 is KGHSH, CDR2 LQKENI. The CDR3 extends over 16 amino acids. This chain joins TRBV18 and TRBJ1-1; D gene unclear. The receptor's source is an adult in good health. Sequenced here: peripheral blood, sampled on day 0 of AZD1222 vaccination. CDR3 sequence reads: CASSPQTATLNTEAFF. In nucleotides, the CDR3 is TGTGCCAGCTCACCACAGACGGCCACTTTGAACACTGAAGCTTTCTTT.